Following are 6 T cell receptor beta chains from one sample sequenced in a study of blood T cell repertoires in COVID-19. Assay used: immunoSEQ multiplex PCR; TCRdb lists only in-frame clones, some missing. Found here are about 330,000 clones, approximately 85% of them singletons; the top ten hold 7.2%. Sequenced sample: peripheral blood. These receptors all stem from a human donor in a cohort sampled during active COVID-19.

The rearrangement links TRBV10-3 to TRBJ1-1; 7 bases match TRBD1. V shed 0 bases, J shed 2 bases, and the junction held 9 bases outside the gene matches. This CDR3 region has 17 residues. From germline, CDR1 is ENHRY and CDR2 SYGVKD. CDR3 bases: TGTGCCATCAGTGAGTCGCCAGGACACAGGGGCAACACTGAAGCTTTCTTT. As protein: CAISESPGHRGNTEAFF.

Only one count was recorded for this clone. The rearrangement links TRBV10-3 to TRBJ2-3, with a weak D call TRBD1 (6 bases). This CDR3 has 14 amino acids. The germline V gene encodes CDR1 ENHRY and CDR2 SYGVKD. Trimming took 10 bases from V and 0 from J, leaving 14 bases between them. The CDR3 loop reads CATETGFSTDTQYF. In DNA, the CDR3 is TGTGCCACCGAGACAGGATTTAGCACAGATACGCAGTATTTT.

V usage is TRBV24-1 and J usage is TRBJ2-1; 9 bases fit TRBD2. With 4 bases clipped from V and 5 bases from J, the junction kept 2 bases outside the gene matches. CDR3 length: 14 amino acids. The germline gives CDR1 KGHDR, CDR2 SFDVKD. In DNA form, the CDR3 reads TGTGCCACCAGTGAGGTAGCGGGGGACAATGAGCAGTTCTTC. Its translation: CATSEVAGDNEQFF.

The chain has TRBV9 and TRBJ2-7, with a tentative D call TRBD1 (5 bases). From germline, CDR1 is SGDLS and CDR2 YYNGEE. The V gene lost 4 bases and the J gene lost 4 bases, with 18 bases spanning the gap. CDR3 size: 15 residues. CDR3 sequence (DNA): TGTGCCAGCAGCCCGAGTGGACATTACACGTACGAGCAGTACTTC. Translating gives CASSPSGHYTYEQYF. Based on the CDR3 plus reference TRBV9 and TRBJ2-7, the full variable domain is DSGVTQTPKHLITATGQRVTLRCSPRSGDLSVYWYQQSLDQGLQFLIQYYNGEERAKGNILERFSAQQFPDLHSELNLSSLELGDSALYFCASSPSGHYTYEQYFGPGTRLTVT.

The chain uses TRBV12-5 and TRBJ1-1, with no clear D. The V end lost 1 base, the J end lost 1 base, and 4 bases lay between the germline ends. The germline V gene encodes CDR1 LGHNT and CDR2 FRNRAP. This CDR3 spans 13 amino acids. The DNA for the CDR3 is TGTGCTAGTGGTTTGGGACAGAACACTGAAGCTTTCTTT. Translating gives CASGLGQNTEAFF.

This clone was seen only once. The chain uses TRBV5-1 and TRBJ2-7; possible D gene TRBD1, 6 bases. This CDR3 has 14 residues. CDR1 is SGHRS and CDR2 is YFSETQ in the germline V gene. Trimming took off 7 bases at V and 2 bases at J, with 16 bases between the two ends. This CDR3 reads CASHNPGQAYEQYF. The CDR3, as DNA: TGCGCCAGCCACAATCCGGGACAAGCCTACGAGCAGTACTTC.